This T cell receptor beta chain was sequenced in a study of blood T cell repertoires in COVID-19. Overall study context: Acute and convalescent COVID-19 samples came from the United States, Italy and Spain.

Original processing notes: Using reference gene primer amplification, nucleated cell counts were estimated. Only in-frame clones appear in the TCRdb table, and some are missing; sequencing was by immunoSEQ multiplex PCR. V and J calls and clone size are as listed in that table; D and trimming were resolved from the DNA. In the table there are some 180,000 clones, around 83% of which are singletons. Ages ranged from about 18 to 89 years, with residence in around 24 US areas. Each participant's cohort was designated according to participant-reported clinical history. The CDR3 contains 16 residues. V lost 4 bases, J lost 6 bases, and 12 bases stayed unmatched. CDR1 is SGHKS, CDR2 YYEKEE, per germline (reference sequence).

This sequence was found in a woman between 35 and 50 years old in a cohort exposed to, infected with or recovered from COVID-19 (not recorded which). V is TRBV5-5 and J is TRBJ2-2; the match to TRBD1 covers 7 bases. The sample taken for sequencing was PBMCs or T cells enriched from blood (not recorded which). CDR3 coding DNA: TGTGCCAGCAGCGTGACAACAGGGGTTCGCGCCGGGGAGCTGTTTTTT. This translates into CASSVTTGVRAGELFF.